Below are 30 T cell receptor beta chains sequenced from a single sample in a study of shared clonotypes between healthy human individuals. Method: immunoSEQ multiplex PCR; TCRdb's copy keeps in-frame clones and lacks some. The sample contains about 800,000 clones, about 96% of which appear only once. Positively selected for CCR7, the CD45RO-negative cells used as naive CD8 cells excluded terminally differentiated effector memory CD45RA+ cells. The sample was naive CD8+ T cells sorted from blood. The receptor source for this set is a man between 25 and 39 years old in good health.

This chain links TRBV6-6 with TRBJ1-2, with TRBD1 identical over 8 bases. V shed 5 bases and J 3 bases; nucleotides not matched to a gene: 5. The CDR3 is made up of 14 amino acids. CDR1 is MNHNY, CDR2 SVGAGI, per germline (reference sequence). The CDR3 nucleotides read TGTGCCAGCAGTGACAGGGGAGCATACTATGGCTACACCTTC. This codes for CASSDRGAYYGYTF.

The V gene is TRBV28, the J gene TRBJ2-7, with 8 bases matching TRBD1. The J segment lost 3 bases and the V segment lost 4 bases, leaving 8 bases of the junction unmatched. The CDR3 extends over 15 amino acids. Germline lookup yields CDR1 MDHEN and CDR2 SYDVKM. The CDR3 DNA is TGTGCCAGCAGTTCTACGACAGGGGCGAGCTACGAGCAGTACTTC. It yields the protein CASSSTTGASYEQYF.

V and J are TRBV27 and TRBJ1-2, with D unclear. CDR1 and CDR2 (germline): MNHEY, SMNVEV (reference sequence). The V end was cut by 5 bases, the J end by 4 bases, with 11 bases between. This CDR3 has 13 residues. CDR3 region: CASSPRNGYGYTF. In nucleotides, the CDR3 is TGTGCCAGCAGTCCACGGAACGGCTATGGCTACACCTTC.

This chain joins TRBV7-2 and TRBJ2-1; D remains unclear. The V and J ends lost 4 bases and 1 base respectively, with 8 bases between them. CDR1 is SGHTA and CDR2 is FQGNSA in the germline V gene. The CDR3 extends over 14 amino acids. CDR3 nucleotide sequence: TGTGCCAGCAGCTATAAGAATTCCTACAATGAGCAGTTCTTC. It yields the protein CASSYKNSYNEQFF.

The V and J genes are TRBV2 and TRBJ2-7; the D is unclear. Trimming shortened V by 9 bases and J by 1 base, and 7 bases separated the two germline ends. This CDR3 comprises 11 residues. CDR1 SNHLY and CDR2 FYNNEI come from the germline V gene. DNA for the CDR3: TGTGCCAGTGGTCCTTCCTACGAGCAGTACTTC. Translation gives CASGPSYEQYF.

CDR3 sequence (DNA): TGTGCCAGCAGCCCGGAGGGGAGGCGTGAGCAGTTCTTC. This sequence encodes CASSPEGRREQFF. The V gene is TRBV7-9, the J gene TRBJ2-1; TRBD2 is a possible D gene (6 bases). The length of the CDR3 is 13 residues. CDR1 is SEHNR, CDR2 FQNEAQ, per germline (reference sequence). The V end was cut by 5 bases, the J end by 9 bases, with 14 bases between.

The gene calls are TRBV11-2 and TRBJ2-1; D is uncertain. The CDR3 runs to 14 residues. Trimming shortened V by 1 base and J by 4 bases, and 8 bases separated the two germline ends. Germline CDR1 reads SGHAT; CDR2 reads FQNNGV. The CDR3 sequence is CASSLVTLYNEQFF. Written as DNA, the CDR3 is TGTGCCAGCAGCTTAGTGACTTTGTACAATGAGCAGTTCTTC.

The rearrangement joins TRBV5-6 to TRBJ1-1, with D possibly TRBD1 on 5 matching bases. Per the germline V gene, CDR1 is SGHDT and CDR2 is YYEEEE. The CDR3 extends over 15 amino acids. V was trimmed by 0 bases and J by 1 base, leaving 10 bases between them. The CDR3, as DNA: TGTGCCAGCAGCTTGGACGGGGGATGGAACACTGAAGCTTTCTTT. Amino acids: CASSLDGGWNTEAFF.

This chain links TRBV9 with TRBJ2-7, with D perhaps TRBD1 (6 bases). V was clipped by 0 bases and J by 7 bases, with 14 bases between them. There are 14 residues in the CDR3. CDR1 is SGDLS, CDR2 YYNGEE, per germline. Here the CDR3 reads CASSVDAGVEEQYF. DNA of the CDR3: TGTGCCAGCAGCGTAGATGCAGGGGTCGAGGAGCAGTACTTC.

As for this clone: Other DNA sequences in the sample encode the same CDR3. CDR3 DNA sequence: TGTGCCAGCAGCGTAGGGCAGGGGACAGATACGCAGTATTTT. Translation gives CASSVGQGTDTQYF. V gene TRBV9 combines with J gene TRBJ2-3; tentatively, D is TRBD1 (6 bases). Germline V CDR1 and CDR2: SGDLS, YYNGEE. V dropped 0 bases and J dropped 3 bases, with 8 bases sitting between them. The CDR3 extends over 14 amino acids.

In nucleotides, the CDR3 is TGTGCCAGCAGCTTACCTTTGGATACGCAGTATTTT. Protein product: CASSLPLDTQYF. This chain joins TRBV7-2 and TRBJ2-3, with no clear D. This CDR3 comprises 12 residues. Germline V CDR1 and CDR2: SGHTA, FQGNSA. Trimming stripped 2 bases from V and 6 bases from J, with 6 bases between.

On this clone itself: The same CDR3 arises from other DNA sequences in this sample as well. This chain links TRBV7-9 with TRBJ2-2; no clear D gene. Germline-derived CDR1 and CDR2 are SEHNR and FQNEAQ (reference sequence). V lost 4 bases, J lost 4 bases, and 7 bases lay in between. The CDR3 contains 13 residues. The CDR3 region has the DNA TGTGCCAGCAGCTCCACAGTCACCGGGGAGCTGTTTTTT. Residues: CASSSTVTGELFF. The full variable domain, completed using reference TRBV7-9 and TRBJ2-2, is DTGVSQNPRHKITKRGQNVTFRCDPISEHNRLYWYRQTLGQGPEFLTYFQNEAQLEKSRLLSDRFSAERPKGSFSTLEIQRTEQGDSAMYLCASSSTVTGELFFGEGSRLTVL.

For this clone: At one boundary the junction diverges from the germline segment, which might be a read error. V and J are TRBV7-9 and TRBJ1-2; a weak D match, TRBD1 (5 bases). Germline CDR1 SEHNR, CDR2 FQNEAQ (reference sequence). The CDR3 runs to 10 residues. In DNA, the CDR3 is TGTGCCAGCAGCTTAGCGGGGCTGTACTTC. Residues: CASSLAGLYF.

J is TRBJ2-3 and V is TRBV4-1; the D is unclear. CDR1 MGHRA and CDR2 YSYEKL come from the germline V gene. The CDR3 is made up of 14 amino acids. The V end was cut by 2 bases, the J end by 0 bases, with 6 bases between. Here the CDR3 reads CASSQIPSTDTQYF. The DNA for the CDR3 is TGCGCCAGCAGCCAAATCCCTAGCACAGATACGCAGTATTTT.

The chain carries TRBV28 and TRBJ2-5, with TRBD2 matching 8 bases. The CDR3 consists of 15 residues. Germline values: CDR1 MDHEN, CDR2 SYDVKM. The junction had 8 bases not matched to a gene; V was cut back by 3 bases and J by 5 bases. The CDR3 spells CASSFIAGRLETQYF. The CDR3 region has the DNA TGTGCCAGCAGTTTTATAGCGGGGAGGCTGGAGACCCAGTACTTC.

This chain links TRBV15 with TRBJ1-4; D is uncertain. This CDR3 spans 12 amino acids. Per germline, CDR1 LNHNV and CDR2 YYDKDF (reference sequence). The V gene lost 3 bases and the J gene lost 13 bases, with 12 bases spanning the gap. Here the CDR3 DNA reads TGTGCCACCAGCAGCTATCCTTTGGGACTGTTTTTT. This translates into CATSSYPLGLFF.

The gene calls are TRBV10-2 and TRBJ2-2; the D is unclear. Trimming stripped 4 bases from V and 5 bases from J, with 11 bases between. Germline V gene sequence: CDR1 WSHSY, CDR2 SAAADI. The CDR3 runs to 14 residues. The CDR3 here is CASSVGPPTGELFF. The CDR3 coding sequence is TGCGCCAGCAGTGTCGGCCCCCCTACCGGGGAGCTGTTTTTT.

CDR3 protein: CGDREGAIYF. The CDR3 DNA sequence: TGTGGTGACAGGGAAGGCGCCATATATTTT. The chain employs TRBV11-2 and TRBJ1-3; TRBD1 matches at 7 bases. CDR3 size: 10 residues. From germline, CDR1 is SGHAT and CDR2 FQNNGV. Based on the CDR3 plus reference TRBV11-2 and TRBJ1-3, the full variable domain is EAGVAQSPRYKIIEKRQSVAFWCNPISGHATLYWYQQILGQGPKLLIQFQNNGVVDDSQLPKDRFSAERLKGVDSTLKIQPAKLEDSAVYLCGDREGAIYFGEGSWLTVV.

The rearrangement uses TRBV28 and TRBJ1-5; tentative D call: TRBD1 (5 bases). Trimming left V 4 bases short and J 2 bases short, with 12 bases between. CDR3 length equals 15 residues. Germline V lookup: CDR1 MDHEN, CDR2 SYDVKM. The CDR3 DNA sequence: TGTGCCAGCAGTTCCCAGGGAAGAGGCAATCAGCCCCAGCATTTT. This encodes CASSSQGRGNQPQHF.

Written as DNA, the CDR3 is TGTGCCAGCAGCTCACAGGGTTCGCCCCAGCATTTT. It is translated as CASSSQGSPQHF. This rearrangement joins TRBV7-8 to TRBJ1-5; possible D gene TRBD1, 6 bases. V was trimmed by 4 bases and J by 9 bases, leaving 10 bases between them. This CDR3 comprises 12 residues. The V gene's germline CDR1 is SGHVS and CDR2 FQNEAQ.

The rearrangement links TRBV19 to TRBJ2-7, with D perhaps given as TRBD1 or TRBD2 (7 bases each). Trimming pared 5 bases from V and 3 bases from J, leaving 17 bases between. The length of the CDR3 is 15 residues. Per germline, CDR1 LNHDA and CDR2 SQIVND (reference sequence). The CDR3 nucleotides are TGTGCCAGTAGTTTCAGCGGGACAGACCGCTACGAGCAGTACTTC. This translates into CASSFSGTDRYEQYF.

V usage is TRBV6-5 and J usage is TRBJ2-7; D tentatively reads TRBD1 or TRBD2 (5 bases each). The V end lost 2 bases, the J end lost 6 bases, and 14 bases lay between the germline ends. The CDR3 spans 14 residues. In germline, CDR1 is MNHEY, CDR2 SVGAGI. The CDR3 is CASSYQGLGREQYF. CDR3 sequence (DNA): TGTGCCAGCAGTTACCAAGGACTGGGGCGCGAGCAGTACTTC.

The chain couples TRBV7-6 to TRBJ2-3, with 7 bases identical to TRBD2. After removal of 1 base from V and 5 bases from J, the junction contained 6 bases not matched to a gene. The V gene's germline CDR1 is SGHVS and CDR2 FNYEAQ. The CDR3 runs 15 residues. The CDR3 reads CASSLGGGEVDTQYF. The CDR3 DNA sequence: TGTGCCAGCAGCTTAGGGGGGGGAGAGGTAGATACGCAGTATTTT.

The chain has TRBV2 and TRBJ2-7, with 10 nucleotides matching TRBD1. CDR3 length: 13 amino acids. CDR1 and CDR2 (germline): SNHLY, FYNNEI. With V trimmed by 10 bases and J by 9 bases, 12 bases remained unmatched. DNA of the CDR3: TGTGCCACCAAACCCGGGACAGGGGCGTTGCAGTACTTC. It yields the protein CATKPGTGALQYF.

The chain carries TRBV4-1 and TRBJ1-5; D is ambiguous. Germline loops: CDR1 MGHRA, CDR2 YSYEKL. This CDR3 contains 15 residues. V shed 4 bases and J shed 7 bases, with 17 bases lying between them. The chain's CDR3 is CASSREGGGYQPQHF. The CDR3 DNA sequence: TGCGCCAGCAGCCGAGAAGGTGGCGGGTACCAGCCCCAGCATTTT.

This rearrangement joins TRBV5-1 to TRBJ1-1; D may be TRBD1 (6 bases). The CDR3 covers 15 residues. The germline CDR1 and CDR2 sequences are SGHRS and YFSETQ. V was pared by 4 bases and J by 3 bases, with 16 bases between. The chain's CDR3 is CASSQNRAGDTEAFF. The CDR3 DNA follows: TGCGCCAGCAGCCAAAACAGGGCTGGGGACACTGAAGCTTTCTTT.

The chain has TRBV27 and TRBJ2-5, with D unresolved. This CDR3 has 12 residues. V was cut by 6 bases and J by 7 bases, with 12 bases left in between. Per germline, CDR1 MNHEY and CDR2 SMNVEV (reference sequence). CDR3 residues: CASRHGTGTQYF. The CDR3 DNA is TGTGCCAGCAGGCATGGTACCGGGACCCAGTACTTC.

In DNA, the CDR3 is TGTGCCAGCAGCTTCCCGGGACATATCTACGAGCAGTACTTC. Translating gives CASSFPGHIYEQYF. The chain combines TRBV7-9 with TRBJ2-7, with D possibly matching TRBD1 (6 bases). The germline CDR1 and CDR2 sequences are SEHNR and FQNEAQ (reference sequence). V lost 3 bases to trimming and J lost 3 bases, with 12 bases between them. CDR3 size: 14 residues.

The V call is TRBV4-1, the J call TRBJ2-1, with D maybe TRBD2 (5 bases). The V gene's germline CDR1 is MGHRA and CDR2 YSYEKL. This CDR3 has 16 amino acids. The V and J ends lost 0 bases and 4 bases respectively, with 13 bases between them. CDR3 in DNA: TGCGCCAGCAGCCAAGATCCAGCGGAGTCATACAATGAGCAGTTCTTC. Translation: CASSQDPAESYNEQFF.

The chain joins TRBV29-1 to TRBJ2-7; D gene uncertain. The CDR3 is 12 amino acids. Germline V CDR1 and CDR2: SQVTM, ANQGSEA. Deletions cut 3 bases from V and 9 bases from J, with 15 bases between. CDR3 nucleotides: TGCAGCGTTGAGATACTGGGGTCAAGGCAGTACTTC. It codes for CSVEILGSRQYF.